This T cell receptor (beta chain) stems from a study of blood T cell repertoires in COVID-19. Overall study context: The United States, Italy and Spain provided the acute and convalescent COVID-19 samples. Nucleic acid was either cDNA or gDNA, and it came from T cells, B-cell-depleted T cells, or PBMCs.

In the original workflow: Estimation of nucleated cell counts relied on the amplification of reference gene primers. Method: immunoSEQ multiplex PCR; TCRdb's copy keeps in-frame clones and lacks some. V, J and clone size reflect that table, while D and trimming were determined from the DNA. The repertoire consists of 140,000 or so clones, with over 70% occurring once and the leading ten covering approximately 10%. In germline, CDR1 is MDHEN, CDR2 SYDVKM. This CDR3 contains 14 residues. V shed 7 bases and J 4 bases; nucleotides not matched to a gene: 8. The genes are TRBV28 and TRBJ2-5; TRBD1 aligns across 8 bases. The specimen was peripheral blood. This clonotype was sampled from a man in his sixties with active or convalescent COVID-19. CDR3 in amino acids: CASTRDRGGETQYF. CDR3 DNA sequence: TGTGCCAGCACTAGAGACAGGGGAGGAGAGACCCAGTACTTC.